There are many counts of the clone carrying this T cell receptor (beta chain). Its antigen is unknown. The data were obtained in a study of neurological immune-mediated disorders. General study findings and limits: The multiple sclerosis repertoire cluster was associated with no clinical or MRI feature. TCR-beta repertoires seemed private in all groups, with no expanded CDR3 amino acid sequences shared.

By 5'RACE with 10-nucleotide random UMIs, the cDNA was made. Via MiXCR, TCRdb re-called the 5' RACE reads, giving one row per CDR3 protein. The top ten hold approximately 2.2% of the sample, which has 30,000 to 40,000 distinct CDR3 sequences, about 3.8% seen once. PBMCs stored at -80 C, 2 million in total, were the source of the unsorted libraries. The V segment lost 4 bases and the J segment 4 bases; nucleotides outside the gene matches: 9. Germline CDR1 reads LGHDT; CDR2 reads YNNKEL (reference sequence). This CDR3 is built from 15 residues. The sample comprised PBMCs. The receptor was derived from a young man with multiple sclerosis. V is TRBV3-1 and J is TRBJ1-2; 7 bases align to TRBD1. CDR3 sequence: CASSPTKGASYGYTF. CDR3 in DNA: TGTGCCAGCAGCCCCACTAAGGGGGCTAGCTATGGCTACACCTTC.